This is a list of T cell receptor beta chains from one sample in a study of shared clonotypes between healthy human individuals. Clones were sequenced by immunoSEQ multiplex PCR, and TCRdb holds only the in-frame ones, with some missing. This table holds roughly 2,000,000 clones, around 93% found once. Sequencing was done on a sample of naive CD8+ T cells from PBMCs. The receptors were sampled from a man younger than 30 in good health. Some clones in this sample may be carry-over from other donors' samples. CDR3s include the opening cysteine and the closing phenylalanine or tryptophan. The D gene is left open where the match is weak. Part of the rows lack a size; the others show once, few, many or a class for expanded clones.

-	TRBV19	-	TRBJ1-1	CASSNAPKSLNTEAFF	TGTGCCAGTAGTAATGCCCCAAAGAGTTTGAACACTGAAGCTTTCTTT
-	TRBV28	-	TRBJ2-7	CASSYARQEPYEQYF	TGTGCCAGCAGTTATGCTCGACAGGAACCCTACGAGCAGTACTTC
-	TRBV28	-	TRBJ2-3	CASSPSGPADTQYF	TGTGCCAGCAGTCCCTCAGGGCCTGCAGATACGCAGTATTTT
-	TRBV7-8	TRBD1	TRBJ2-1	CASRGQGSYNEQFF	TGTGCCAGCAGGGGACAGGGCTCCTACAATGAGCAGTTCTTC
-	TRBV28	TRBD2	TRBJ2-5	CASSSGTSGTWVQETQYF	TGTGCCAGCAGTTCCGGGACTAGCGGGACCTGGGTCCAAGAGACCCAGTACTTC
-	TRBV5-5	-	TRBJ2-7	CASSFPGRASYEQYF	TGTGCCAGCAGCTTTCCTGGCAGGGCTTCCTACGAGCAGTACTTC
-	TRBV7-3	-	TRBJ1-1	CASSPGLLGTEAFF	TGTGCCAGCAGTCCGGGACTCCTTGGGACTGAAGCTTTCTTT
-	TRBV19	-	TRBJ2-5	CASSIDGEETQYF	TGTGCCAGTAGTATAGATGGGGAAGAGACCCAGTACTTC
-	TRBV13	-	TRBJ2-4	CASSPRGGATKNIQYF	TGTGCCAGCAGCCCCCGAGGGGGGGCGACCAAAAACATTCAGTACTTC
-	TRBV5-1	TRBD1	TRBJ2-5	CASSLWTGEETQYF	TGCGCCAGCAGCTTATGGACAGGGGAAGAGACCCAGTACTTC
-	TRBV10-2	-	TRBJ1-5	CASSDAHSNQPQHF	TGCGCCAGCAGCGATGCCCATAGCAATCAGCCCCAGCATTTT
-	TRBV5-4	TRBD2	TRBJ2-2	CASSPEGRLAPSGELFF	TGTGCCAGCAGCCCGGAGGGCCGACTAGCGCCCAGCGGGGAGCTGTTTTTT
once	TRBV27	-	TRBJ2-7	CASRPDTGSHEQYF	TGTGCCAGCAGACCCGATACAGGAAGCCACGAGCAGTACTTC
-	TRBV19	TRBD2	TRBJ2-5	CASSMRGEETQYF	TGTGCCAGTAGTATGCGGGGGGAAGAGACCCAGTACTTC
once	TRBV27	TRBD2	TRBJ2-3	CASSGGGRRTSTDTQYF	TGTGCCAGCAGCGGTGGCGGGAGACGGACAAGCACAGATACGCAGTATTTT
-	TRBV7-6	-	TRBJ2-7	CASSLQEASYEQYF	TGTGCCAGCAGCTTACAGGAGGCCTCCTACGAGCAGTACTTC
-	TRBV29-1	TRBD1	TRBJ1-1	CSVAPTGTGSAFF	TGCAGCGTCGCCCCTACCGGGACAGGGAGCGCTTTCTTT
few	TRBV4-1	-	TRBJ1-1	CASSQDSNTEAFF	TGCGCCAGCAGCCAAGATTCGAACACTGAAGCTTTCTTT
-	TRBV4-1	TRBD2	TRBJ2-1	CASSQSGGNEQFF	TGCGCCAGCAGCCAATCGGGAGGCAATGAGCAGTTCTTC
-	TRBV28	TRBD2	TRBJ2-1	CASSSLGLAEYNEQFF	TGTGCCAGCAGTTCCCTGGGACTAGCGGAGTACAATGAGCAGTTCTTC
-	TRBV27	-	TRBJ2-2	CASSQEGGSTGELFF	TGTGCCAGCAGCCAGGAGGGGGGGAGCACCGGGGAGCTGTTTTTT
-	TRBV5-4	-	TRBJ2-1	CASSLGWERPNEQFF	TGTGCCAGCAGCTTGGGGTGGGAGCGGCCCAATGAGCAGTTCTTC
-	TRBV7-3	TRBD2	TRBJ2-3	CASSLERASGTDTQYF	TGTGCCAGCAGCTTAGAGAGGGCTAGCGGGACAGATACGCAGTATTTT
-	TRBV28	-	TRBJ1-1	CASSPSKNTEAFF	TGTGCCAGCAGTCCCTCAAAGAACACTGAAGCTTTCTTT
-	TRBV5-6	-	TRBJ2-1	CASSLDRYNEQFF	TGTGCCAGCAGCTTAGACAGGTACAATGAGCAGTTCTTC
-	TRBV15	-	TRBJ2-3	CATSRGRTDTQYF	TGTGCCACCAGCAGAGGCCGCACAGATACGCAGTATTTT
once	TRBV11-2	-	TRBJ2-1	CASSLGGIREQFF	TGTGCCAGCAGCTTAGGAGGGATCCGTGAGCAGTTCTTC
-	TRBV11-2	TRBD1	TRBJ1-2	CASSSGQAPYGYTF	TGTGCCAGCAGCTCCGGACAGGCTCCCTATGGCTACACCTTC
-	TRBV11-2	TRBD2	TRBJ2-2	CASSLEFLGLAGVITGELFF	TGTGCCAGCAGCTTAGAGTTTCTTGGGCTAGCGGGAGTAATAACCGGGGAGCTGTTTTTT
few	TRBV30	-	TRBJ1-1	CAWRSGMNTEAFF	TGTGCCTGGAGGTCCGGAATGAACACTGAAGCTTTCTTT
-	TRBV6-5	-	TRBJ2-1	CASSYSSGGSYNEQFF	TGTGCCAGCAGTTACTCATCCGGCGGCTCCTACAATGAGCAGTTCTTC